This T cell receptor (beta chain) was documented in a study of cytomegalovirus exposure and HLA in healthy donors. With V trimmed by 10 bases and J by 7 bases, 6 bases remained unmatched. CDR3 length: 13 amino acids. The germline CDR1 and CDR2 sequences are WSHSY and SAAADI. In nominal health when sampled, donors likely had unrecorded immune exposures nonetheless. The PCR had 60 Vbeta and 13 Jbeta primers. The protocol was immunoSEQ multiplex PCR, while the TCRdb copy is restricted to in-frame clones and leaves out a portion. The table records about 150,000 clones, 68% of them present only once. This clonotype was obtained from a man in his sixties in good health and CMV-seronegative. Sample: PBMCs. This rearrangement joins TRBV10-2 to TRBJ2-7; 14 nucleotides agree with TRBD2. The CDR3 coding sequence is TGCGCCACCGGGACTAGCGGGAGTGGTGAGCAGTACTTC. It is translated as CATGTSGSGEQYF.